This T cell receptor beta chain is drawn from a study of blood T cell repertoires in COVID-19. Only in-frame clones appear in the TCRdb table, and some are missing; sequencing was by immunoSEQ multiplex PCR. Among approximately 220,000 clones, 80% to 90% were seen once, and the ten largest hold under 0.9%. V gave up 6 bases and J gave up 7 bases, with 13 bases separating them. The CDR3 has 14 residues. In germline, CDR1 is SGHVS, CDR2 FNYEAQ. This clone was seen more than once but under ten times. The TCR comes from a man aged 40-55 years with acute or convalescent COVID-19. Sequencing used peripheral blood. The rearrangement joins TRBV7-6 to TRBJ1-6; D ambiguous. CDR3 sequence reads: CASSSGTANSPLHF. CDR3 coding DNA: TGTGCCAGCAGTAGCGGCACCGCGAATTCACCCCTCCACTTT.